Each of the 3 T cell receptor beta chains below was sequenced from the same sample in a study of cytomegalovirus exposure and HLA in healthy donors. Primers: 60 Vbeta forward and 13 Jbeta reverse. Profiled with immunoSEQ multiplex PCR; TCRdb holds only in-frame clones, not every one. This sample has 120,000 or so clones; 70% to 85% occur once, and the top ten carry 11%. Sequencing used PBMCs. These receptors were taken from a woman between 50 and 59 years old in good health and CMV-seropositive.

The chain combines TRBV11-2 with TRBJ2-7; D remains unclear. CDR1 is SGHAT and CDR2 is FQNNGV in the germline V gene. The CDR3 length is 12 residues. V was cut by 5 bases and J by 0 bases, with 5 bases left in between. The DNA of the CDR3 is TGTGCCAGCAGCGCGGACTCCTACGAGCAGTACTTC. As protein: CASSADSYEQYF. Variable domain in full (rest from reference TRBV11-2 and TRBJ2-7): EAGVAQSPRYKIIEKRQSVAFWCNPISGHATLYWYQQILGQGPKLLIQFQNNGVVDDSQLPKDRFSAERLKGVDSTLKIQPAKLEDSAVYLCASSADSYEQYFGPGTRLTVT.

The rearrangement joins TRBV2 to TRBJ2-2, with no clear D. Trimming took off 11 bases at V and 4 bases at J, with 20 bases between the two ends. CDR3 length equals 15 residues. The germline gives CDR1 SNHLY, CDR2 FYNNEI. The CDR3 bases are TGTGCCTCCCTAGTTTCGGCCTCGGGCACCGGGGAGCTGTTTTTT. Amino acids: CASLVSASGTGELFF.

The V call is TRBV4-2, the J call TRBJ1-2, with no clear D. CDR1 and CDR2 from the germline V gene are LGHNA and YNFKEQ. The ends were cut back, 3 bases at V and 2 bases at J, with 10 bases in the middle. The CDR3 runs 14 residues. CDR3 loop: CASSHPTENYGYTF. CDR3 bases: TGTGCCAGCAGCCATCCCACAGAGAACTATGGCTACACCTTC.